Following are 10 T cell receptor beta chains from one sample sequenced in a study of PD-L1 blockade in urothelial cancer. Time point indicated: pretreatment peripheral blood. The method was immunoSEQ multiplex PCR; TCRdb's version includes in-frame clones alone and lacks a portion of them. The sample contains about 49,000 clones, 79% of which appear only once. This specimen was PBMCs, taken around atezolizumab (anti-PD-L1) treatment. The receptors stem from a man between 65 and 80 years old with urothelial cancer.

As to this clone: A junction boundary mismatches the germline segment, possibly from a read error. The chain carries TRBV7-7 and TRBJ1-4; maybe TRBD1 (6 bases). The CDR3 runs 13 residues. Germline CDR1 is SSHAT and CDR2 is FNYEAQ (reference sequence). CDR3 DNA: TGTGCTAGCAGCTACGGACAGAATGAAAAACTGTTTTTT. This gives the protein CASSYGQNEKLFF.

This CDR3 is CASQLPGSQETQYF. CDR3 DNA sequence: TGTGCCAGCCAGTTACCGGGGAGCCAAGAGACCCAGTACTTC. The chain recombines TRBV6-6 with TRBJ2-5; a weak D match, TRBD2 (5 bases). CDR3 length equals 14 residues. Trimming shortened V by 8 bases and J by 1 base, and 14 bases separated the two germline ends. The germline V gene has CDR1 MNHNY and CDR2 SVGAGI (reference sequence).

This CDR3 reads CASSLDGRAENEQFF. The CDR3 coding sequence is TGTGCCAGCAGCTTAGACGGGAGGGCGGAGAATGAGCAGTTCTTC. The chain uses TRBV7-9 and TRBJ2-1; TRBD2 matches 8 bases. The CDR3 runs 15 residues. Trimming cost V 1 base and J 7 bases; bases outside gene matches: 6. Germline assignment: CDR1 SEHNR and CDR2 FQNEAQ (reference sequence).

The V gene is TRBV5-5, the J gene TRBJ2-7, with 7 bases aligning to TRBD1. The germline V gene encodes CDR1 SGHKS and CDR2 YYEKEE (reference sequence). The trim removed 4 bases at V and 3 bases at J, leaving 4 bases unmatched. CDR3 length: 13 residues. CDR3 in DNA: TGTGCCAGCAGCCCCAGGACAGGCTACGAGCAGTACTTC. It translates to CASSPRTGYEQYF. Full variable domain (missing parts from reference TRBV5-5 and TRBJ2-7): DAGVTQSPTHLIKTRGQQVTLRCSPISGHKSVSWYQQVLGQGPQFIFQYYEKEERGRGNFPDRFSARQFPNYSSELNVNALLLGDSALYLCASSPRTGYEQYFGPGTRLTVT.

The chain couples TRBV11-2 to TRBJ2-1; 11 nucleotides agree with TRBD2. The CDR3 consists of 17 residues. The V gene's germline CDR1 is SGHAT and CDR2 FQNNGV. The V segment lost 3 bases and the J segment 4 bases; nucleotides outside the gene matches: 8. The CDR3 protein is CASSFRPGLAAYNEQFF. The CDR3 DNA is TGTGCCAGCAGCTTCCGACCGGGACTAGCGGCATACAATGAGCAGTTCTTC.

V gene TRBV5-1 combines with J gene TRBJ1-2, with D hard to call. Germline-derived CDR1 and CDR2 are SGHRS and YFSETQ. The V end was cut by 0 bases, the J end by 8 bases, with 14 bases between. The CDR3 extends over 14 amino acids. The CDR3 coding sequence is TGCGCCAGCAGCTTGGATCGGAATCCGGGAGGCTACACCTTC. Amino acids: CASSLDRNPGGYTF.

The chain has TRBV6-5 and TRBJ1-4; D perhaps matches TRBD1 (5 bases). Germline CDR1 is MNHEY and CDR2 is SVGAGI. V gave up 6 bases and J gave up 6 bases, with 17 bases separating them. CDR3 length: 15 residues. CDR3 DNA: TGTGCCAGCAGCGGGGGTCAGCATAGAGATGAAAAACTGTTTTTT. Translated, it gives CASSGGQHRDEKLFF.

This clone was detected only a few times. The V and J genes are TRBV6-4 and TRBJ1-3; D call uncertain. Germline V gene sequence: CDR1 MRHNA, CDR2 SNTAGT. The CDR3 runs 15 residues. The V end lost 4 bases, the J end lost 4 bases, and 14 bases lay between the germline ends. CDR3: CASSAELGSGNTIYF. CDR3 coding DNA: TGTGCCAGCAGTGCGGAACTGGGTAGCGGAAACACCATATATTTT.

V is TRBV5-1 and J is TRBJ2-3, with 9 bases matching TRBD1. Germline lookup yields CDR1 SGHRS and CDR2 YFSETQ. The CDR3 is 16 amino acids. After removal of 4 bases from V and 2 bases from J, the junction contained 8 bases not matched to a gene. The CDR3: CASSRNGQGITDTQYF. DNA of the CDR3: TGCGCCAGCAGCCGAAATGGACAGGGGATCACAGATACGCAGTATTTT.

This sequence joins TRBV9 and TRBJ2-7, with TRBD1 identical over 9 bases. Per the germline V gene, CDR1 is SGDLS and CDR2 is YYNGEE. The CDR3 has 14 residues. With 2 bases clipped from V and 4 bases from J, the junction kept 4 bases outside the gene matches. This CDR3 reads CASSVGDRAYEQYF. Written as DNA, the CDR3 is TGTGCCAGCAGCGTCGGGGACAGGGCTTACGAGCAGTACTTC.